Reported below is one T cell receptor beta chain. Its antigen is still unknown. Treatment described: around 19 received Ad26.COV2.S at low or high dose, single or two shots; several received placebo; per-sample allocation not given. The samples date from day 63 after the first vaccine or placebo injection. The sample belongs to a study of Ad26.COV2.S vaccination and SARS-CoV-2 variants. About the research overall: Once, or twice with 56 days between doses, Ad26.COV2.S was given intramuscularly.

TCRdb's copy holds only in-frame clones and misses some; the assay was immunoSEQ multiplex PCR. The sample shows about 400,000 clones, roughly 90% of them seen only once. Study-level results: Measures of TCR breadth and depth may have fallen short of total T cell responses.

Germline values: CDR1 WSHSY, CDR2 SAAADI. With 11 bases removed from V and 2 bases from J, the gap between germline ends came to 4 bases. CDR3 size: 10 residues. The gene calls are TRBV10-2 and TRBJ2-1; D not resolved. The input for sequencing was peripheral blood, taken in a trial of Ad26.COV2.S vaccine versus placebo. The sequence derives from a person between 18 and 65 years old who received the Ad26.COV2.S COVID-19 vaccine or a placebo. This CDR3 reads CARPYNEQFF. CDR3 nucleotide sequence: TGCGCCCGCCCCTACAATGAGCAGTTCTTC.